One and the same sample provided the 18 T cell receptor beta chains below, sequenced in a study of OX40 agonist ivuxolimab in advanced cancers. The data were produced by immunoSEQ multiplex PCR, yet TCRdb's version contains in-frame clones alone and is incomplete. The repertoire includes 66,000 or so clones, 65% to 85% of them detected once, and roughly 4.5% sits in the top ten. The source material was CD4+ or CD8+ T cells sorted from blood, sampled in a trial of the OX40 agonist ivuxolimab. The receptors originated from an adult with an advanced solid tumor such as melanoma, head and neck, liver or kidney cancer.

The count of this clone is one. The chain carries TRBV6-5 and TRBJ1-1; D gene uncertain. Deletions cut 6 bases from V and 5 bases from J, with 13 bases between. CDR1 MNHEY and CDR2 SVGAGI come from the germline V gene. The CDR3 runs to 13 residues. The DNA of the CDR3 is TGTGCCAGCAGCTACCGACCTGGGACTGAAGCTTTCTTT. Encoded protein: CASSYRPGTEAFF.

For the CDR3, the DNA is TGTGCCAGCACGATGAGGCAGGTAAACCCTTTGTCTGGGGCCAACGTCCTGACTTTC. Its translation is CASTMRQVNPLSGANVLTF. This sequence joins TRBV27 and TRBJ2-6; D gene ambiguous. This CDR3 region has 19 residues. CDR1 is MNHEY and CDR2 is SMNVEV in the germline V gene (reference sequence). V shed 7 bases and J shed 1 base, with 23 bases lying between them.

CDR3 protein: CASSLVGQGQYF. The CDR3, as DNA: TGTGCCAGCAGCTTAGTTGGGCAGGGGCAGTACTTC. This chain links TRBV7-3 with TRBJ2-7; the D gene is possibly TRBD1 (5 bases). The CDR3 is made up of 12 amino acids. Germline loops: CDR1 SGHTA, CDR2 FQGTGA. V was shortened by 2 bases and J by 9 bases, with 11 bases between the two germline ends.

J is TRBJ1-1 and V is TRBV7-6, with D maybe TRBD1 (6 bases). Germline CDR1 reads SGHVS; CDR2 reads FNYEAQ. The length of the CDR3 is 15 residues. V was pared by 0 bases and J by 5 bases, with 13 bases between. CDR3 sequence reads: CASSLALRGFTEAFF. The CDR3 nucleotides read TGTGCCAGCAGCTTAGCGTTGAGGGGGTTTACTGAAGCTTTCTTT.

The J gene is TRBJ2-1, the V gene TRBV5-4, with 13 bases fitting TRBD2. V was pared by 4 bases and J by 8 bases, with 12 bases of the junction left unmatched. CDR1 and CDR2 (germline): SGHNT, YYREEE (reference sequence). The length of the CDR3 is 17 residues. The CDR3 coding sequence is TGTGCCAGCAGCACTCAACCGGGACTAGCGGGGACCCATGAGCAGTTCTTC. It codes for CASSTQPGLAGTHEQFF. Together with reference TRBV5-4 and TRBJ2-1, the CDR3 gives the full variable domain: ETGVTQSPTHLIKTRGQQVTLRCSSQSGHNTVSWYQQALGQGPQFIFQYYREEENGRGNFPPRFSGLQFPNYSSELNVNALELDDSALYLCASSTQPGLAGTHEQFFGPGTRLTVL.

This clone came up a few times. The chain uses TRBV21-1 and TRBJ1-5. TRBV21-1 is a pseudogene segment. The CDR3 totals 16 residues. CDR3 sequence: CASSKETAFSNQPQHF. The DNA for the CDR3 is TGTGCCAGCAGCAAAGAGACGGCCTTTAGCAATCAGCCCCAGCATTTT.

V and J are TRBV7-2 and TRBJ1-1; no definite D call. The CDR3 consists of 14 residues. CDR1 and CDR2 from the germline V gene are SGHTA and FQGNSA. The V and J ends lost 5 bases and 5 bases respectively, with 15 bases between them. This CDR3 is CASSPDPSETEAFF. The CDR3 nucleotides are TGTGCCAGCAGCCCGGACCCGTCGGAGACTGAAGCTTTCTTT.

The chain combines TRBV5-1 with TRBJ2-3; D may be TRBD2 (6 bases). CDR1 is SGHRS and CDR2 is YFSETQ in the germline V gene. V gave up 4 bases and J gave up 1 base, with 19 bases separating them. This CDR3 is built from 17 residues. DNA for the CDR3: TGCGCCAGCAGCACGAATCGGGAGAGAGGGGGCACAGATACGCAGTATTTT. Its translation is CASSTNRERGGTDTQYF.

The table lists this clone with a count of one. The chain links TRBV7-8 to TRBJ2-2; no clear D. This CDR3 has 15 amino acids. Per the germline V gene, CDR1 is SGHVS and CDR2 is FQNEAQ. V lost 5 bases and J 0 bases, leaving 10 bases between the germline ends. CDR3 sequence reads: CASSQLFANTGELFF. Written as DNA, the CDR3 is TGTGCCAGCAGCCAACTCTTCGCGAACACCGGGGAGCTGTTTTTT.

The V call is TRBV6-1, the J call TRBJ1-2; 9 bases fit TRBD1. Losses at the gene ends were 6 bases for V and 1 base for J; bases not matched to a gene: 6. The CDR3 spans 15 residues. Germline V lookup: CDR1 MNHNS, CDR2 SASEGT. In DNA, the CDR3 is TGTGCCAGCAGGCACAGGGGGCAGAGTAACTATGGCTACACCTTC. Protein sequence: CASRHRGQSNYGYTF.

The V call is TRBV4-2, the J call TRBJ1-2, with TRBD1 identical over 7 bases. Per the germline V gene, CDR1 is LGHNA and CDR2 is YNFKEQ. This CDR3 contains 16 residues. V trimming: 2 bases; J trimming: 4 bases; junction bases outside the gene matches: 10. Here the CDR3 reads CASSQKSGTATYGYTF. CDR3 nucleotide sequence: TGTGCCAGCAGCCAAAAATCCGGGACAGCGACCTATGGCTACACCTTC.

J is TRBJ1-1 and V is TRBV6-1, with 8 bases matching TRBD1. Germline values: CDR1 MNHNS, CDR2 SASEGT. The CDR3 has 14 amino acids. V was pared by 6 bases and J by 2 bases, with 5 bases of the junction left unmatched. CDR3 sequence: CASSRTGLNTEAFF. CDR3 coding DNA: TGTGCCAGCAGCCGGACAGGGCTAAACACTGAAGCTTTCTTT.

The chain combines TRBV2 with TRBJ2-5, with D uncertain. The CDR3 totals 14 residues. Between the trimmed V and J ends, which lost 3 bases and 2 bases, there was a span of 10 bases. Germline V CDR1 and CDR2: SNHLY, FYNNEI. The CDR3 coding sequence is TGTGCCAGCAGTGATCGGGCCAGACAAGAGACCCAGTACTTC. It is translated as CASSDRARQETQYF.

The J gene is TRBJ2-2, the V gene TRBV7-9; TRBD2 might be the D (6 bases). Trimming removed 5 bases at V and 5 bases at J, with 24 bases between. CDR3 size: 18 residues. Per germline, CDR1 SEHNR and CDR2 FQNEAQ (reference sequence). In DNA form, the CDR3 reads TGTGCCAGCAGCGAAGAATCTATGGGGGGAATAAAGACCGGGGAGCTGTTTTTT. This encodes CASSEESMGGIKTGELFF.

V gene TRBV10-2 combines with J gene TRBJ1-2; D unresolved. The ends were cut back, 4 bases at V and 4 bases at J, with 22 bases in the middle. The length of the CDR3 is 17 residues. In germline, CDR1 is WSHSY, CDR2 SAAADI. The CDR3 region has the DNA TGCGCCAGCAGTGTCCAGTCGGGCGGCTTCTATGCCTATGGCTACACCTTC. Translating it yields CASSVQSGGFYAYGYTF.

V gene TRBV14 combines with J gene TRBJ2-2; unclear D gene. Trimming took off 1 base at V and 7 bases at J, with 13 bases between the two ends. The CDR3 contains 15 residues. The germline V gene encodes CDR1 SGHDN and CDR2 FVKESK. CDR3 protein: CASSQAGPQNGELFF. The DNA of the CDR3 is TGTGCCAGCAGCCAAGCCGGTCCCCAGAACGGGGAGCTGTTTTTT.

This rearrangement joins TRBV9 to TRBJ1-6; D gene ambiguous. Germline loops: CDR1 SGDLS, CDR2 YYNGEE. V was cut by 2 bases and J by 6 bases, with 12 bases left in between. The CDR3 covers 15 residues. The DNA for the CDR3 is TGTGCCAGCAGCGTGGGAACTTCTTTTAATTCACCCCTCCACTTT. Protein product: CASSVGTSFNSPLHF.

This clone has a single count. The chain links TRBV15 to TRBJ1-6; D is possibly TRBD1 (6 bases). The germline V gene has CDR1 LNHNV and CDR2 YYDKDF (reference sequence). CDR3 length equals 15 residues. Trimming pared 0 bases from V and 9 bases from J, leaving 12 bases between. The CDR3 DNA follows: TGTGCCACCAGCAGAGAAGGCAGGGGCGGTTCACCCCTCCACTTT. This translates into CATSREGRGGSPLHF.